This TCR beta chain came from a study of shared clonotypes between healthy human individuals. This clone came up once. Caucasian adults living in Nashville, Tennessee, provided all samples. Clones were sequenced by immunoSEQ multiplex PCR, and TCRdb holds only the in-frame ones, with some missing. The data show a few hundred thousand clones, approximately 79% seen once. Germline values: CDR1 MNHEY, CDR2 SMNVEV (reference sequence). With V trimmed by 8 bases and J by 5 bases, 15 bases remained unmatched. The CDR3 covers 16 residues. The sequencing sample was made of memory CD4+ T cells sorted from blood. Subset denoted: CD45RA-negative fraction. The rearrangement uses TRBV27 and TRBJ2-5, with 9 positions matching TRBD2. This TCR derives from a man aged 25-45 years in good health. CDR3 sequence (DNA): TGTGCCAGCCGCGGAGGGCGGGAGGGCCCAGGGGAGACCCAGTACTTC. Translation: CASRGGREGPGETQYF.